This entry lists 9 T cell receptor beta chains sequenced from one sample in a study of control samples from healthy donors and cancer patients. TCRdb's copy holds only in-frame clones and misses some; the assay was immunoSEQ multiplex PCR. The table includes roughly 120,000 clones, around 87% detected once. Sequences were obtained from blood. The origin of the receptors is a man aged 25-40 years in good health.

The chain joins TRBV5-4 to TRBJ2-4; TRBD2 agrees at 10 bases. The CDR3 runs to 16 residues. Germline CDR1 SGHNT, CDR2 YYREEE (reference sequence). Germline trimming cut 4 bases from V and 4 bases from J; bases unmatched to any gene: 8. CDR3 residues: CASSVQLAGLKNIQYF. In nucleotides, the CDR3 is TGTGCCAGCAGCGTACAACTAGCGGGGTTGAAAAACATTCAGTACTTC.

The chain joins TRBV28 to TRBJ2-7; TRBD2 agrees at 9 bases. The junction had 8 bases not matched to a gene; V was cut back by 3 bases and J by 2 bases. The CDR3 sequence is 16 residues long. Germline V gives CDR1 MDHEN, CDR2 SYDVKM. CDR3 residues: CASSFSLAGLTYEQYF. The CDR3, as DNA: TGTGCCAGCAGTTTCTCTCTAGCGGGGTTGACCTACGAGCAGTACTTC.

On this clone: Additional DNA sequences in this sample encode the identical CDR3. This chain connects TRBV19 to TRBJ1-4, with D maybe TRBD1 (5 bases). The CDR3 consists of 14 residues. Trimming removed 5 bases from V and 6 bases from J, with 13 bases in between. Looked up from germline, CDR1 is LNHDA and CDR2 is SQIVND (reference sequence). CDR3 sequence: CASSPQGGDEKLFF. In DNA, the CDR3 is TGTGCCAGTAGTCCCCAGGGCGGGGATGAAAAACTGTTTTTT.

This clone was counted a single time. The chain uses TRBV5-1 and TRBJ1-4, with 7 bases that match TRBD1. The junction had 3 bases not matched to a gene; V was cut back by 4 bases and J by 3 bases. The CDR3 spans 14 residues. The germline V gene encodes CDR1 SGHRS and CDR2 YFSETQ. The CDR3 loop reads CASSATGANEKLFF. CDR3 DNA sequence: TGCGCCAGCAGCGCAACAGGGGCTAATGAAAAACTGTTTTTT. Looking up the rest from reference TRBV5-1 and TRBJ1-4 gives the full variable domain: KAGVTQTPRYLIKTRGQQVTLSCSPISGHRSVSWYQQTPGQGLQFLFEYFSETQRNKGNFPGRFSGRQFSNSRSEMNVSTLELGDSALYLCASSATGANEKLFFGSGTQLSVL.

The gene calls are TRBV11-2 and TRBJ1-2; possibly TRBD1 for D (5 bases). The CDR3 covers 14 residues. V lost 1 base and J lost 5, with 11 bases in between. Germline V gene data show CDR1 as SGHAT and CDR2 as FQNNGV. CDR3 sequence: CASSLGGAQYGYTF. CDR3 bases: TGTGCCAGCAGCTTAGGAGGGGCGCAGTATGGCTACACCTTC.

This chain uses TRBV7-9 with TRBJ1-1, with D possibly TRBD1 on 6 matching bases. Germline loops: CDR1 SEHNR, CDR2 FQNEAQ (reference sequence). CDR3 size: 12 residues. V lost 4 bases, J lost 4 bases, and 7 bases lay in between. The CDR3 here is CASSYRVTEAFF. For the CDR3, the DNA is TGTGCCAGCAGCTACAGGGTCACTGAAGCTTTCTTT. The variable domain in full, with the rest retrieved from reference TRBV7-9 and TRBJ1-1, is DTGVSQNPRHKITKRGQNVTFRCDPISEHNRLYWYRQTLGQGPEFLTYFQNEAQLEKSRLLSDRFSAERPKGSFSTLEIQRTEQGDSAMYLCASSYRVTEAFFGQGTRLTVV.

This clone was seen just once. The V and J genes are TRBV9 and TRBJ2-7; D is unclear. V dropped 0 bases and J dropped 4 bases, with 11 bases sitting between them. This CDR3 has 14 amino acids. Germline V CDR1 and CDR2: SGDLS, YYNGEE. The CDR3 nucleotides read TGTGCCAGCAGCGTAGAACCGAGTCTTTACGAGCAGTACTTC. It is translated as CASSVEPSLYEQYF.

The chain recombines TRBV5-4 with TRBJ1-1, with D tentatively TRBD1 (6 bases). CDR1 is SGHNT and CDR2 is YYREEE in the germline V gene (reference sequence). This CDR3 is built from 16 residues. V lost 5 bases and J 4 bases, leaving 21 bases between the germline ends. Here the CDR3 reads CASSMGHRRVGTEAFF. The CDR3 region has the DNA TGTGCCAGCAGTATGGGACATCGCCGGGTCGGCACTGAAGCTTTCTTT.

The chain employs TRBV29-1 and TRBJ2-3; D possibly corresponds to TRBD2 (5 bases). The germline V and J ends were trimmed by 7 bases and 4 bases, with 15 bases remaining between them. The germline V gene has CDR1 SQVTM and CDR2 ANQGSEA. The CDR3 is 13 residues long. The CDR3: CSGGGRSPDTQYF. The DNA for the CDR3 is TGCAGCGGCGGAGGCCGGAGCCCAGATACGCAGTATTTT.